The 7 T cell receptor beta chains presented below share a single source sample, sequenced in a study of T cell repertoires in cytomegalovirus infection (dated by TCRdb to about 2019). Antigens of these TCRs are unknown. Sequencing was performed on an Illumina HiSeq 1500. The public reads were run again by TCRdb, first through fastp at Q25 and then through MiXCR, and only productive beta chains were kept. Rows with a matching CDR3 protein are joined into one entry that keeps the most common DNA and genes. The sample table contains fewer than 1,000,000 distinct CDR3 sequences; only one count was recorded for approximately 31% of them. The ten largest clones add up to around 15% of the sample. In light of the paper, this sample's treatment or condition label describes: in vitro stimulation with specific CMV peptide epitopes to enrich CMV-specific T cells. Here the sequenced sample was cultured CD8+ T cells from PBMCs, taken from culture after CMV antigen stimulation. Receptors were obtained from a human donor in good health (CMV status not recorded). Some clones in this sample may be carry-over from other donors' samples.

The V gene is TRBV14, the J gene TRBJ2-2; the D gene could be TRBD1 or TRBD2 (5 bases each). CDR1 is SGHDN and CDR2 is FVKESK in the germline V gene. This CDR3 region has 14 residues. V lost 1 base and J lost 6, with 9 bases in between. The CDR3 DNA sequence: TGTGCCAGCAGCCAAGTGCTGGGGGCCGGGGAGCTGTTTTTT. As protein: CASSQVLGAGELFF. Combining the CDR3 with reference TRBV14 and TRBJ2-2 gives the whole variable domain EAGVTQFPSHSVIEKGQTVTLRCDPISGHDNLYWYRRVMGKEIKFLLHFVKESKQDESGMPNNRFLAERTGGTYSTLKVQPAELEDSGVYFCASSQVLGAGELFFGEGSRLTVL.

The V call is TRBV9, the J call TRBJ2-1; the match to TRBD2 covers 8 bases. J gave up 8 bases and V 1 base, and 14 bases lay outside the gene matches. Germline CDR1 reads SGDLS; CDR2 reads YYNGEE. This CDR3 region has 17 residues. CDR3 loop: CASSVPSTGGAHDEQFF. DNA of the CDR3: TGTGCCAGCAGCGTACCCTCTACCGGGGGGGCCCATGATGAGCAGTTCTTC.

This sequence joins TRBV6-8 and TRBJ2-1; TRBD2 matches at 12 bases. Germline loops: CDR1 MNHGY, CDR2 SAAAGT. J was trimmed by 1 base and V by 4 bases; bases with no gene match: 5. The CDR3 contains 17 residues. This CDR3 reads CASSSGLAGHSYNEQFF. The CDR3 bases are TGTGCCAGCAGTTCTGGACTAGCGGGACATTCCTACAATGAGCAGTTCTTC.

A few counts support this clonotype. The chain links TRBV9 to TRBJ2-1; 8 nucleotides agree with TRBD1. CDR3 length equals 13 residues. The J segment lost 8 bases and the V segment lost 5 bases, leaving 6 bases of the junction unmatched. Germline CDR1 is SGDLS and CDR2 is YYNGEE. The CDR3 loop reads CASRGQAVDEQFF. CDR3 sequence (DNA): TGTGCCAGCAGGGGACAGGCCGTCGATGAGCAGTTCTTC.

This clonotype has a handful of counts. V is TRBV6-5 and J is TRBJ2-3, with D perhaps matching TRBD1 or TRBD2 (5 bases each). CDR3 length: 16 amino acids. Germline values: CDR1 MNHEY, CDR2 SVGAGI. Trimming took off 0 bases at V and 1 base at J, with 11 bases between the two ends. This chain's CDR3 is CASSYSDEGRTDTQYF. The DNA of the CDR3 is TGTGCCAGCAGTTACTCGGACGAGGGGCGCACAGATACGCAGTATTTT.

The V and J genes are TRBV7-2 and TRBJ2-7; D unresolved. Per the germline V gene, CDR1 is SGHTA and CDR2 is FQGNSA. This CDR3 has 14 amino acids. Trimming removed 2 bases at V and 0 bases at J, with 8 bases between. As DNA, the CDR3 is TGTGCCAGCAGCTTATCAGCCGTCTCCTACGAGCAGTACTTC. Translated: CASSLSAVSYEQYF.

This rearrangement joins TRBV7-3 to TRBJ2-3; 7 nucleotides agree with TRBD2. The CDR3 runs to 16 residues. V shed 4 bases and J 0 bases; nucleotides not matched to a gene: 7. Germline-derived CDR1 and CDR2 are SGHTA and FQGTGA. CDR3 sequence: CASSSPPGGSTDTQYF. The CDR3 DNA reads as TGTGCCAGCAGCTCCCCCCCCGGGGGGAGCACAGATACGCAGTATTTT. Looking up the rest from reference TRBV7-3 and TRBJ2-3 gives the full variable domain: GAGVSQTPSNKVTEKGKYVELRCDPISGHTALYWYRQSLGQGPEFLIYFQGTGAADDSGLPNDRFFAVRPEGSVSTLKIQRTERGDSAVYLCASSSPPGGSTDTQYFGPGTRLTVL.